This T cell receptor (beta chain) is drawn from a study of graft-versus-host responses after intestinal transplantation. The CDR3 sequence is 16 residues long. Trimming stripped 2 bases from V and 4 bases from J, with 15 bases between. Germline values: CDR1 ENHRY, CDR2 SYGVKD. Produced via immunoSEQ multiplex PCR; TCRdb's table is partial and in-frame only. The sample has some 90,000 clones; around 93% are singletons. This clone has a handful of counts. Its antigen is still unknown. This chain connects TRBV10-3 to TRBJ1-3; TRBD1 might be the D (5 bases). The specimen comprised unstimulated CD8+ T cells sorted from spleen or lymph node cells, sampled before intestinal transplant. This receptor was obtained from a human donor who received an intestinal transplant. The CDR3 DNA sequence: TGTGCCATCAGTGAGGAACAGGTCTTAACGGGAAACACCATATATTTT. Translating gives CAISEEQVLTGNTIYF.